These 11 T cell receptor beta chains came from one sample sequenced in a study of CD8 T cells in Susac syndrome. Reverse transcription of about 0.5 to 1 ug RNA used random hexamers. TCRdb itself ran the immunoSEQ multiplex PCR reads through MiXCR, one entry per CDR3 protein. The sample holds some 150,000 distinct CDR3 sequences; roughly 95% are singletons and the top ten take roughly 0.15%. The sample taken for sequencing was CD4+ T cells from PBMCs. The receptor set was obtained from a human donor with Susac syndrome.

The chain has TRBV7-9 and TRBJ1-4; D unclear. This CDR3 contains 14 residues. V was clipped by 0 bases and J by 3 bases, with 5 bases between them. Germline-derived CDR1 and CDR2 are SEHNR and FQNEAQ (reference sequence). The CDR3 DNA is TGTGCCAGCAGCTTAGCGGGGTCTAATGAAAAACTGTTTTTT. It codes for CASSLAGSNEKLFF.

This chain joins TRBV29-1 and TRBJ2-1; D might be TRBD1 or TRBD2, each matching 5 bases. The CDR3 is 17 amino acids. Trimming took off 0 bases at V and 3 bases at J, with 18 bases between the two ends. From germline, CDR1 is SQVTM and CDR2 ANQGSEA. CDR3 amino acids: CSVEDPLSRGDYNEQFF. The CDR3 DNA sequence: TGCAGCGTTGAAGATCCCCTCTCAAGAGGGGACTACAATGAGCAGTTCTTC.

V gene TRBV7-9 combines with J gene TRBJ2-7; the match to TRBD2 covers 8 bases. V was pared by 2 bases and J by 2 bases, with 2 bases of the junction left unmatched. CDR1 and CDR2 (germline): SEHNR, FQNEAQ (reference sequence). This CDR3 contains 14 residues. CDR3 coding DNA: TGTGCCAGCAGCTTATCGGGACTAGCCTACGAGCAGTACTTC. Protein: CASSLSGLAYEQYF.

CDR3 nucleotides: TGTGCCAGCAGCTTAGCGCAGAGGGGGGCGGGCACTGAAGCTTTCTTT. The encoded protein is CASSLAQRGAGTEAFF. V is TRBV7-9 and J is TRBJ1-1; maybe TRBD1 (6 bases). This CDR3 contains 16 residues. The ends were cut back, 0 bases at V and 4 bases at J, with 15 bases in the middle. CDR1 and CDR2 from the germline V gene are SEHNR and FQNEAQ (reference sequence). Full variable domain (rest looked up from reference TRBV7-9 and TRBJ1-1): DTGVSQNPRHKITKRGQNVTFRCDPISEHNRLYWYRQTLGQGPEFLTYFQNEAQLEKSRLLSDRFSAERPKGSFSTLEIQRTEQGDSAMYLCASSLAQRGAGTEAFFGQGTRLTVV.

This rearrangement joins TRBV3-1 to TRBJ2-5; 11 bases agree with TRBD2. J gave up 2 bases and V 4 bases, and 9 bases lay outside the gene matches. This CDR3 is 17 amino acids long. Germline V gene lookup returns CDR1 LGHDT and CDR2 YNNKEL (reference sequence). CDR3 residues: CASSPEGRTSGQETQYF. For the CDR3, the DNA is TGTGCCAGCAGCCCCGAGGGGCGGACTAGCGGGCAAGAGACCCAGTACTTC.

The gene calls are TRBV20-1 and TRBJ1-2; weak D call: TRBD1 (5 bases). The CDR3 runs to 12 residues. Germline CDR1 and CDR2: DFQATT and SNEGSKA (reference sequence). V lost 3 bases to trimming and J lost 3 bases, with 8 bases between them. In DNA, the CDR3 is TGCAGTGCTAGTACCAGGGACTATGGCTACACCTTC. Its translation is CSASTRDYGYTF.

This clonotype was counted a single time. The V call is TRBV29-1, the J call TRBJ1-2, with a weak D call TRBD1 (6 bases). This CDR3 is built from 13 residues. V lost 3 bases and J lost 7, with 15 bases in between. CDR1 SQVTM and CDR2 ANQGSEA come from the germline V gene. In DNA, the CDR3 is TGCAGCGTTGAGATCCAGGGGAGTAGTGGCTACACCTTC. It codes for CSVEIQGSSGYTF.

This CDR3 is CASSKNQETQYF. The CDR3, as DNA: TGTGCCAGCTCAAAGAACCAAGAGACCCAGTACTTC. The chain links TRBV18 to TRBJ2-5, with no clear D. The CDR3 sequence is 12 residues long. Looked up from germline, CDR1 is KGHSH and CDR2 is LQKENI. Trimming removed 5 bases from V and 0 bases from J, with 4 bases in between.

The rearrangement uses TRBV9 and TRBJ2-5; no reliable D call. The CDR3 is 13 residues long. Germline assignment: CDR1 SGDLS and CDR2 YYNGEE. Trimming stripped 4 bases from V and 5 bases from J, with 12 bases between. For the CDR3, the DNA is TGTGCCAGCAGCCCCCCAAGCATGGAGACCCAGTACTTC. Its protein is CASSPPSMETQYF.

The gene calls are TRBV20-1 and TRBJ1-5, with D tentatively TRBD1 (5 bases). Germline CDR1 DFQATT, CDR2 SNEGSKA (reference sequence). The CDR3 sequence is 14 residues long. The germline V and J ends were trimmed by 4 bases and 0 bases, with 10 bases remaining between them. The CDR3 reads CSATKDNSNQPQHF. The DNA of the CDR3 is TGCAGTGCTACGAAGGACAATAGCAATCAGCCCCAGCATTTT.

The CDR3 DNA sequence: TGTGCCAGCAGCCCCCGGGGGTTAGGAAGTGCCGGGGAGCTGTTTTTT. It translates to CASSPRGLGSAGELFF. The chain has TRBV3-1 and TRBJ2-2, with D tentatively TRBD2 (6 bases). Trimming took 4 bases from V and 6 from J, leaving 18 bases between them. CDR3 length equals 16 residues. Germline V lookup: CDR1 LGHDT, CDR2 YNNKEL (reference sequence).